This T cell receptor (beta chain) is from a study of cytomegalovirus exposure and HLA in healthy donors. In germline, CDR1 is LNHDA, CDR2 SQIVND (reference sequence). V dropped 5 bases and J dropped 5; count of bases not matched to a gene: 8. The CDR3 runs 16 residues. This clone was seen once. Its antigen is as yet unknown. Study observations and caveats: Accounts indicate the classifier identified cytomegalovirus status with strong specificity and sensitivity. Analysis performed later found roughly 18,000 TCR beta sequences associated with HLA alleles at 0.05 false discovery rate.

Primers: 60 Vbeta forward and 13 Jbeta reverse. TCRdb's table, derived via immunoSEQ multiplex PCR, lists solely in-frame clones and lacks some. The table lists approximately 160,000 clones, less than 90% of them singletons. Donors showed nominal health when sampled, although they likely had unrecorded immune exposures. What was sequenced was PBMCs. The receptor was isolated from a woman aged 45 to 65 in good health and CMV-seropositive. The chain recombines TRBV19 with TRBJ2-5; 13 positions match TRBD2. Here the CDR3 DNA reads TGTGCCAGTAGTCCCCGGGGACTAGCGGGAAGGGAGACCCAGTACTTC. Translating it yields CASSPRGLAGRETQYF.